The sequence of this T cell receptor beta chain was determined in a study of blood T cell repertoires in COVID-19. Study-level background: T cells, B-cell-depleted T cells, or PBMCs supplied cDNA or gDNA.

The data were produced by immunoSEQ multiplex PCR, yet TCRdb's version contains in-frame clones alone and is incomplete. The table lists around 140,000 clones, roughly 90% of them singletons. CDR3 size: 15 residues. CDR1 is MGHRA and CDR2 is YSYEKL in the germline V gene. V was pared by 0 bases and J by 0 bases, with 7 bases between. The chain recombines TRBV4-1 with TRBJ2-3; D perhaps matches TRBD1 (6 bases). Sequences were obtained from peripheral blood. This receptor was obtained from a human donor with COVID-19, enrolled during active disease. The donor label of this sample is uncertain. The CDR3 nucleotides are TGCGCCAGCAGCCAAGAGGGGGCTAGCACAGATACGCAGTATTTT. This translates into CASSQEGASTDTQYF.